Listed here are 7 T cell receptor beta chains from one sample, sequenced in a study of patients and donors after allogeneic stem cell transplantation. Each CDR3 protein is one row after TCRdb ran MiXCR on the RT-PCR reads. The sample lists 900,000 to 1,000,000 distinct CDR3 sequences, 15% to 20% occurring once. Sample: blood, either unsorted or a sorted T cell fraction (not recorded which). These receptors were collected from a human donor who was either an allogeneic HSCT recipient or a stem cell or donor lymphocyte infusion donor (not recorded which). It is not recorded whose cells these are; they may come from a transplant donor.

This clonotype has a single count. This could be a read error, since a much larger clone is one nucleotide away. CDR3 sequence reads: CASSGTANTGELLF. DNA of the CDR3: TGTGCCAGCAGTGGGACGGCGAACACCGGGGAGCTGCTTTTT. The chain links TRBV28 to TRBJ2-2, with D possibly called TRBD1 or TRBD2 (5 bases each). Germline CDR1 reads MDHEN; CDR2 reads SYDVKM. The CDR3 has 14 amino acids.

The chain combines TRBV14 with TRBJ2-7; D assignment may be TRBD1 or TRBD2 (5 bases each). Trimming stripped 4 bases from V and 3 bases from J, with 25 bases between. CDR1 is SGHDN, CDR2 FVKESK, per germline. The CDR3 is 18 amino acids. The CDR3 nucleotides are TGTGCCAGCAGCCCGAGAGAATTTCGGGACGGTCAAATCTACGAGCAGTACTTC. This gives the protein CASSPREFRDGQIYEQYF.

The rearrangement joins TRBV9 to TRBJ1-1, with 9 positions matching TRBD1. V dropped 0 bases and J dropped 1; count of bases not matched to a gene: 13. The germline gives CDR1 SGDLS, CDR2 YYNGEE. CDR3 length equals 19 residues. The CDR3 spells CASSVGGQGYVGANTEAFF. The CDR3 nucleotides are TGTGCCAGCAGCGTAGGGGGACAGGGCTATGTGGGTGCGAACACTGAAGCTTTCTTT.

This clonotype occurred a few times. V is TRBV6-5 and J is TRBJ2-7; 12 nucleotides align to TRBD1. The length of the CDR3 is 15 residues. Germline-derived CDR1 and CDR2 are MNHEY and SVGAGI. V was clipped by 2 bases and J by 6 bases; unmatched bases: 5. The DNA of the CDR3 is TGTGCCAGCAGTTACCGGGACAGGGGGCAATTCGAGCAGTACTTC. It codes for CASSYRDRGQFEQYF.

This CDR3 reads CATARSGAAGNTIYF. CDR3 nucleotides: TGTGCCACCGCCCGAAGCGGGGCTGCCGGAAACACCATATATTTT. The rearrangement links TRBV6-1 to TRBJ1-3, with D possibly being TRBD1 (5 bases). The CDR3 contains 15 residues. Germline V gene lookup returns CDR1 MNHNS and CDR2 SASEGT. V was trimmed by 10 bases and J by 4 bases, leaving 20 bases between them.

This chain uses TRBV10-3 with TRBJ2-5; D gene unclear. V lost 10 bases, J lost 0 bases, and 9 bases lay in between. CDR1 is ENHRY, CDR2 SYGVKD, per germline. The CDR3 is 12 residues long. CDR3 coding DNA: TGTGCCACCGCACCGTACCAAGAGACCCAGTACTTC. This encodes CATAPYQETQYF.

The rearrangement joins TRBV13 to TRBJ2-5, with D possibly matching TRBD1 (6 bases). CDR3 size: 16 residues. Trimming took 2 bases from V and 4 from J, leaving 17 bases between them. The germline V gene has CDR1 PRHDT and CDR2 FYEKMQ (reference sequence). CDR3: CASSLRVSQGRETQYF. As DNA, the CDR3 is TGTGCCAGCAGCTTAAGAGTATCACAGGGACGAGAGACCCAGTACTTC.